This is a list of T cell receptor beta chains from one sample in a study of blood T cell repertoires in COVID-19. The table came from immunoSEQ multiplex PCR; TCRdb's copy has only in-frame clones and leaves some out. The sample lists approximately 300,000 clones; just under 90% were seen once. Sequenced sample: PBMCs or T cells enriched from blood (not recorded which). These receptors came from a woman in her twenties or thirties who had recovered from COVID-19. CDR3s include the opening cysteine and the closing phenylalanine or tryptophan. The D gene is left open where the match is weak. Size is omitted from some rows. Given values are once, few, many or a class for expanded clones.

clone_size j_call d_call v_call cdr3_nt cdr3_aa
. TRBJ1-1 TRBD1 TRBV6-5 TGTGCCAGTAGGACAGGATTTAACACTGAAGCTTTCTTT CASRTGFNTEAFF
. TRBJ1-3 TRBD1 TRBV10-1 TGCGCCAGCAGTGGAAGGGGGCGATCCCTGACGGAAGGAAACACCATATATTTT CASSGRGRSLTEGNTIYF
once TRBJ2-7 . TRBV30 TGTGCCTGGAGTGTAAATGCGGACGGCGGGGACGAGCAGTACTTC CAWSVNADGGDEQYF
. TRBJ2-7 TRBD2 TRBV10-3 TGTGCCATCAGTGAGTCCGTAGCGGGAGAACGCGAGCAGTACTTC CAISESVAGEREQYF
. TRBJ1-1 TRBD1 TRBV10-3 TGTGCCATCAGTAGGGACAGGGAGAACACTGAAGCTTTCTTT CAISRDRENTEAFF
. TRBJ1-5 TRBD1 TRBV27 TGTGCCAGCAGTTTAGAAGGGGGCAGGGCTCAGCCCCAGCATTTT CASSLEGGRAQPQHF
. TRBJ2-1 . TRBV20-1 TGCAGTCCGTCGTCCAATGAGCAGTTCTTC CSPSSNEQFF
. TRBJ1-2 TRBD1 TRBV28 TGTGCCAGCAGTTTAGTACAGGGGGTATACTACACCTTC CASSLVQGVYYTF
. TRBJ1-4 . TRBV25-1 TGTGCCAGCCGGGCGGGGGACAAATACGATGAACTGTTTTTT CASRAGDKYDELFF
. TRBJ2-1 TRBD2 TRBV19 TGTGCCAGTATTGCCCCGGGACTAGCGGGAGAGGGGGAGCAGTTCTTC CASIAPGLAGEGEQFF
. TRBJ1-1 . TRBV28 TGTGCCAGCAGCCGCACAGCATTGAACACTGAAGCTTTCTTT CASSRTALNTEAFF
. TRBJ1-2 . TRBV4-1 TGCGCCAGCAGCCAAGAAAAGAACGTCGGAGCTAACTATGGCTACACCTTC CASSQEKNVGANYGYTF
. TRBJ2-1 TRBD1 TRBV6-6 TGTGCCAGCAGGATAACAGGGGGTCACAATGAGCAGTTCTTC CASRITGGHNEQFF
few TRBJ1-2 . TRBV15 TGTGCCACCAGCAGAAATCTAGGGGCCCACTATGGCTACACCTTC CATSRNLGAHYGYTF
. TRBJ2-1 . TRBV12-3/TRBV12-4 TGTGCCAGCAGACGAGAACTGTACAATGAGCAGTTCTTC CASRRELYNEQFF
. TRBJ1-6 . TRBV2 TGTGCCAGCAGTGAAACAGGGAACCGAAATTCACCCCTCCACTTT CASSETGNRNSPLHF
. TRBJ1-2 TRBD1 TRBV4-1 TGCGCCAGCAGCCAAGATTCCGCAGGGGGCTTGAGAGGTGGCTACACCTTC CASSQDSAGGLRGGYTF
. TRBJ1-1 TRBD1 TRBV6-2/TRBV6-3 TGTGCCAGCAGTCCCGACAGGGGCAACATCATGAACACTGAAGCTTTCTTT CASSPDRGNIMNTEAFF
. TRBJ1-1 . TRBV27 TGTGCCAGCAGTTTAATTCAGACTTTGAACACTGAAGCTTTCTTT CASSLIQTLNTEAFF
. TRBJ1-2 . TRBV5-6 TGTGCCAGCAGCTTGGCATTTAGTTTATTGACAGATAAAGCCTATGGCTACACCTTC CASSLAFSLLTDKAYGYTF
. TRBJ2-6 . TRBV15 TGTGCCACCAGCAGGGGAGGTGTCTCTGGGGCCAACGTCCTGACTTTC CATSRGGVSGANVLTF
once TRBJ1-2 TRBD1 TRBV6-2/TRBV6-3 TGTGCCAGCAGTAAGCGGACAGGGAAGACCTATGGCTACACCTTC CASSKRTGKTYGYTF
. TRBJ2-6 . TRBV6-5 TGTGCCAGCAGAATAGCTTACTCTGGGGCCAACGTCCTGACTTTC CASRIAYSGANVLTF
. TRBJ1-1 . TRBV2 TGTGCCAGCAGTTATAGCACTGAAGCTTTCTTT CASSYSTEAFF
. TRBJ2-5 TRBD1 TRBV19 TGTGCCAGTAGTATTGCCTCTCTACAGGGGTCGGAGACCCAGTACTTC CASSIASLQGSETQYF
. TRBJ2-1 TRBD1 TRBV18 TGTGCCAGCTCACCTTCGTGGGACAGATTATACAATGAGCAGTTCTTC CASSPSWDRLYNEQFF
. TRBJ1-2 . TRBV7-2 TGTGCCAGCAGCTTTTTCGCCGGTGGGGAGGGCTACACCTTC CASSFFAGGEGYTF
. TRBJ2-1 . TRBV7-3 TGTGCCAGCAGCTTAGTAGATTCGAGTGAGCAGTTCTTC CASSLVDSSEQFF